This entry is about one T cell receptor beta chain. The target antigen is unknown. A much larger clone sits a single nucleotide away, making a read error possible. The sample originates from a study of early T cells in non-severe SARS-CoV-2 infection. Regarding the study as a whole: Matches to VDJdb favored anti-spike CD8 responses and missed private and CD4 specificities.

The CDR3 has 15 amino acids. CDR1 is SGHDN and CDR2 is FVKESK in the germline V gene. Trimming removed 4 bases from V and 3 bases from J, with 12 bases in between. The library protocol tagged individual cDNA molecules with unique molecular identifiers. TCRdb reanalysed the 5' RACE reads using MiXCR and keeps one entry per CDR3 protein. The sample consists of 70,000 to 95,000 distinct CDR3 sequences, 14% of them appearing once. The gene calls are TRBV14 and TRBJ2-2; D remains ambiguous. The TCR was taken from an adult who was a healthcare worker with PCR-confirmed SARS-CoV-2 infection or an uninfected control (not recorded which). Material: whole blood. CDR3 coding DNA: TGTGCCAGCAGCCCCCCTCGTGAGCACACCGGGGAGCTGTTTTTT. It codes for CASSPPREHTGELFF.